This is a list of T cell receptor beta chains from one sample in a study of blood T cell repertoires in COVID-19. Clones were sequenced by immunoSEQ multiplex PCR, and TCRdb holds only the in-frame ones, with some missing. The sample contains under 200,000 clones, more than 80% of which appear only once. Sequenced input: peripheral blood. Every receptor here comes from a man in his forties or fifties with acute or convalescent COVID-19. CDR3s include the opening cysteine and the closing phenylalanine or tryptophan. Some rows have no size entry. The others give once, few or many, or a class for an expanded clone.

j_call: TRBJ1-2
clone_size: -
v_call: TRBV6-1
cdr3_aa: CASSEEVFRGYTF

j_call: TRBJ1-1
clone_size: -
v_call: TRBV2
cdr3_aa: CASSESRYTEAFF

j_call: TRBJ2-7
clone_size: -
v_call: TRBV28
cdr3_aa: CASSLYGRGHEQYF

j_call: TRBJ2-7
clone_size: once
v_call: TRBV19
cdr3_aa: CASSTLRAGNYEQYF

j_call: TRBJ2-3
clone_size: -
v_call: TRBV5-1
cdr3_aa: CASSEQSTDTQYF

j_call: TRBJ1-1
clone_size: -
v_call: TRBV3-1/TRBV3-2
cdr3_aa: CASSQDRGGAFF

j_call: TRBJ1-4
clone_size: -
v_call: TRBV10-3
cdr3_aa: CAIGSEKLFF

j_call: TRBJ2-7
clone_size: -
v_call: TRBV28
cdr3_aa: CASSFVPGLDEQYF

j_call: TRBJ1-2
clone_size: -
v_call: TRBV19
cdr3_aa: CASSIQTGGARGYTF

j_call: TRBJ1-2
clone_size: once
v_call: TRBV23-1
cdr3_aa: CASRGRLGYGYTF

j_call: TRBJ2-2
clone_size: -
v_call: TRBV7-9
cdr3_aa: CASSSQGNTGELFF

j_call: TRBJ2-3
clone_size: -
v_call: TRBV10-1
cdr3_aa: CASRGTSETDTQYF

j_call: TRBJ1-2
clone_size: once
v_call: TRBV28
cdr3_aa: CASSSNSGGYTF

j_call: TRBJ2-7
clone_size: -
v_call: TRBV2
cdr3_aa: CASVFASVGEQYF

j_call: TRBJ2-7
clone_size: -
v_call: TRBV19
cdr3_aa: CASSDYAGSVGEQYF

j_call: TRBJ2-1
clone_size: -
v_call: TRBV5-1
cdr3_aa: CASSLAPAGDVNEQFF

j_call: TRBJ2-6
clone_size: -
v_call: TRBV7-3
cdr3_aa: CASSPGQGVFSGANVLTF

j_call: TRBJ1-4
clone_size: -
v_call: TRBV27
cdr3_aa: CASRRQDNEKLFF

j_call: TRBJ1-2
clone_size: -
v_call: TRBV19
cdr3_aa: CASSPRGIYGYTF

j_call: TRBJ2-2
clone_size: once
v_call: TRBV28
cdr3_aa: CASSRTPNTGELFF

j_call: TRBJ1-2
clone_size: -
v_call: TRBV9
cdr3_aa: CASSTQQLGGYGYTF

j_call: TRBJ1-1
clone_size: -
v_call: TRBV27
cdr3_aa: CASSLSKGRGTEAFF

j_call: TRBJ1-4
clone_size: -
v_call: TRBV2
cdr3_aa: CASSVTGGVNEKLFF

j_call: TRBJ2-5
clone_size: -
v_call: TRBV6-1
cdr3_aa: CASSDTSGAYQETQYF

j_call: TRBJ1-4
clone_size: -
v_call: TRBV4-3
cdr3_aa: CASSQIYRGSLPEKLFF

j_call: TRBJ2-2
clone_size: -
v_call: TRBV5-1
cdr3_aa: CATYGGVNTGELFF

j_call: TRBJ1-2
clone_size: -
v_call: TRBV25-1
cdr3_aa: CASSNTQGSYGYTF

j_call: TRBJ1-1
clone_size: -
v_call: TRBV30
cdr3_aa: CAWSVQTEAFF

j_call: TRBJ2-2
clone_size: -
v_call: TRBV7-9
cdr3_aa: CASSLRNTGELFF

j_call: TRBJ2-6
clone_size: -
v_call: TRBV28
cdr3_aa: CASRRSGANVLTF

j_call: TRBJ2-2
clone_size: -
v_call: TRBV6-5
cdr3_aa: CASRSDRTGELFF

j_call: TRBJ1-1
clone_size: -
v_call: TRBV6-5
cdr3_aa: CASSRTGLGTEAFF

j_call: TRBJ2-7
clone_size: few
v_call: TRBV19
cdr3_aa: CASSPGGNLRNEQYF

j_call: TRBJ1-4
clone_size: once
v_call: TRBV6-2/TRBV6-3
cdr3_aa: CASSYHTGPSATNEKLFF

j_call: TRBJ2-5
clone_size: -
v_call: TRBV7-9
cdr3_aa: CASSLGGAQGAGKTQYF

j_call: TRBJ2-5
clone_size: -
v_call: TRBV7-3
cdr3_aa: CASSFGREETQYF

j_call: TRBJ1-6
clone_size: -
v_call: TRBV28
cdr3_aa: CASGQAYNSPLHF

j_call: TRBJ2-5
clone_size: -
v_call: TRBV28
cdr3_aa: CASRPGRDQGWETQYF

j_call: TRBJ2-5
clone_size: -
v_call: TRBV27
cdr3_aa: CASSFLAGDQETQYF

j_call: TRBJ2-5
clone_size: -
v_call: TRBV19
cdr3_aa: CASSLQRGQQETQYF

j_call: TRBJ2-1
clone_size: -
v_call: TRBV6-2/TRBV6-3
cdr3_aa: CASSWGQAESQFF

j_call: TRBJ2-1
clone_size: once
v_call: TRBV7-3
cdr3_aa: CASSLTPGGNEQFF

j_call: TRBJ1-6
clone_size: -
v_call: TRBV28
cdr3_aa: CASSTLGDSPLHF

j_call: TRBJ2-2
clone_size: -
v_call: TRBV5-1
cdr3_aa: CASSLGIGTSITGELFF

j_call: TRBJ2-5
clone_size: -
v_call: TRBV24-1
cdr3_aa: CATSESYQETQYF

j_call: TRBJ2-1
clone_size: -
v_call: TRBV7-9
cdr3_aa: CASSLWRVGRGISYNEQFF

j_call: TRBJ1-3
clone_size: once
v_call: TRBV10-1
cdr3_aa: CATPGQGQRNTIYF

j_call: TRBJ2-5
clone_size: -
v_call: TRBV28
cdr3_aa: CASSLRDYAQETQYF

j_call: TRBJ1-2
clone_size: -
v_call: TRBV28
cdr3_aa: CASSPGGGIYGYTF

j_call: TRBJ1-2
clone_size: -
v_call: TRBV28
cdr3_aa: CASSLRGTGVSVFGRHTF

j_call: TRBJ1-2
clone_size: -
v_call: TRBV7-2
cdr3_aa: CASSLVVANYGYTF

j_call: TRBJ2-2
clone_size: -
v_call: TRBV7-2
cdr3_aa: CASSLVGLQGPAGELFF

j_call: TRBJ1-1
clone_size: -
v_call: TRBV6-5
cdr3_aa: CASSRSGTVNTEAFF

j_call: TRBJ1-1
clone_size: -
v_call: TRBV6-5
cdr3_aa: CASSYSIGSNTEAFF

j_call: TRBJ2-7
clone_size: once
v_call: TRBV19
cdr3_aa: CASSPRDSSYEQYF

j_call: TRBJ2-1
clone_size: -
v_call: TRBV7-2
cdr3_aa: CASSLGRGRVEQFF

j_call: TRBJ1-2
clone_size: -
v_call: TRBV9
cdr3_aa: CASSGGGLPYGYTF